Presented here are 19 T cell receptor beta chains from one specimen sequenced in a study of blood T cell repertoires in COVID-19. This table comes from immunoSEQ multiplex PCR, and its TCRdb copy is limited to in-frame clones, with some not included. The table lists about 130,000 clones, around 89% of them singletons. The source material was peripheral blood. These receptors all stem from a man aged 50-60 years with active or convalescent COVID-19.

The CDR3: CASSPRGISKNIQYF. The CDR3 DNA follows: TGTGCCAGCAGCCCAAGGGGGATCAGCAAAAACATTCAGTACTTC. The chain recombines TRBV6-5 with TRBJ2-4, with TRBD1 as a possible D gene (6 bases). V lost 6 bases and J lost 3, with 15 bases in between. This CDR3 comprises 15 residues. The germline gives CDR1 MNHEY, CDR2 SVGAGI.

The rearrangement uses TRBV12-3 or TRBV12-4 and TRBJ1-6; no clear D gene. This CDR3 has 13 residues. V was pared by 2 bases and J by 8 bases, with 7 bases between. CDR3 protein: CASSLNGDSPLHF. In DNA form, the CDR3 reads TGTGCCAGCAGTTTAAACGGGGATTCACCCCTCCACTTT.

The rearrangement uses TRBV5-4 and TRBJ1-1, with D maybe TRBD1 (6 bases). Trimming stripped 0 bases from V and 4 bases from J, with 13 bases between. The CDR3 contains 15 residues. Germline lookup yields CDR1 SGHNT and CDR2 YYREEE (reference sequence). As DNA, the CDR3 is TGTGCCAGCAGCTTGGGCCGACAGGTGGGCACTGAAGCTTTCTTT. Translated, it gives CASSLGRQVGTEAFF. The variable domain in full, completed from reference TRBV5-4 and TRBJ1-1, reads ETGVTQSPTHLIKTRGQQVTLRCSSQSGHNTVSWYQQALGQGPQFIFQYYREEENGRGNFPPRFSGLQFPNYSSELNVNALELDDSALYLCASSLGRQVGTEAFFGQGTRLTVV.

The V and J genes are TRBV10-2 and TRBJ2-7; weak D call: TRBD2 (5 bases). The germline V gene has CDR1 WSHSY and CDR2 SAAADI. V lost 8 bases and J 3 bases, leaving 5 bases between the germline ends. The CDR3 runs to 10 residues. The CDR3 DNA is TGCGCCAGCCGGGACTACGAGCAGTACTTC. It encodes CASRDYEQYF.

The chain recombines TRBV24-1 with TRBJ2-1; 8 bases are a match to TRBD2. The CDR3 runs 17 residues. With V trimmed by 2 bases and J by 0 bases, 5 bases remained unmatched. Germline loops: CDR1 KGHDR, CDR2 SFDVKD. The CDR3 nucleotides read TGTGCCACCAGTGATTCGCGGGGGGAAAGCTCCTACAATGAGCAGTTCTTC. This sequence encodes CATSDSRGESSYNEQFF.

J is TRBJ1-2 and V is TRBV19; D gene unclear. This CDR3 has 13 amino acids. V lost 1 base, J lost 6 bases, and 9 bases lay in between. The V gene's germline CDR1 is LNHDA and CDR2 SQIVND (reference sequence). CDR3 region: CASSIGLMNGYTF. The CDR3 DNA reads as TGTGCCAGTAGTATAGGACTGATGAATGGCTACACCTTC. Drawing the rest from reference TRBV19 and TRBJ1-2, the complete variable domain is DGGITQSPKYLFRKEGQNVTLSCEQNLNHDAMYWYRQDPGQGLRLIYYSQIVNDFQKGDIAEGYSVSREKKESFPLTVTSAQKNPTAFYLCASSIGLMNGYTFGSGTRLTVV.

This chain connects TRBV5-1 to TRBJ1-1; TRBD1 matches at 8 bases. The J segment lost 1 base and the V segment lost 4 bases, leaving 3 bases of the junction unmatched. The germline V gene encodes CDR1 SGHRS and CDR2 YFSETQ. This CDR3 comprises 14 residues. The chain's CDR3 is CASSRDRPNTEAFF. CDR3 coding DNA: TGCGCCAGCAGCCGGGACAGGCCGAACACTGAAGCTTTCTTT.

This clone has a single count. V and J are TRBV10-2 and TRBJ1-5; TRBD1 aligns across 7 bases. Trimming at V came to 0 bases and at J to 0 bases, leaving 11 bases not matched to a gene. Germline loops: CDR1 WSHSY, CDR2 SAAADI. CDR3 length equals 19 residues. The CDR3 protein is CASSESSKGTAYSNQPQHF. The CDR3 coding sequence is TGCGCCAGCAGTGAGTCGAGTAAGGGGACAGCATATAGCAATCAGCCCCAGCATTTT.

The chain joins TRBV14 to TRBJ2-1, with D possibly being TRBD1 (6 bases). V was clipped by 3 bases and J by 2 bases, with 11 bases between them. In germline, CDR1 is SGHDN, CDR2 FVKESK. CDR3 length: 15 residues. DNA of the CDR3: TGTGCCAGCAGCCAGCAGGGGCCCCCCTACAATGAGCAGTTCTTC. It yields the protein CASSQQGPPYNEQFF.

The CDR3: CASSTGLAGQFF. The DNA of the CDR3 is TGTGCCAGCAGCACGGGACTAGCGGGTCAGTTCTTC. The J gene is TRBJ2-1, the V gene TRBV7-8, with 12 bases fitting TRBD2. V gave up 5 bases and J gave up 13 bases; unmatched junction bases: 3. CDR1 and CDR2 from the germline V gene are SGHVS and FQNEAQ. CDR3 length: 12 amino acids. The variable domain in full, with the rest retrieved from reference TRBV7-8 and TRBJ2-1, is GAGVSQSPRYKVAKRGQDVALRCDPISGHVSLFWYQQALGQGPEFLTYFQNEAQLDKSGLPSDRFFAERPEGSVSTLKIQRTQQEDSAVYLCASSTGLAGQFFGPGTRLTVL.

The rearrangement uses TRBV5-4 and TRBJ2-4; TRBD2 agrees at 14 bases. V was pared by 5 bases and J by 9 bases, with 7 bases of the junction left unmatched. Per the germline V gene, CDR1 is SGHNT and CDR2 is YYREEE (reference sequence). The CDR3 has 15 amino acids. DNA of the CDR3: TGTGCCAGCAGTTCCGGGACTAGCGGGAGATCCATTCAGTACTTC. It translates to CASSSGTSGRSIQYF.

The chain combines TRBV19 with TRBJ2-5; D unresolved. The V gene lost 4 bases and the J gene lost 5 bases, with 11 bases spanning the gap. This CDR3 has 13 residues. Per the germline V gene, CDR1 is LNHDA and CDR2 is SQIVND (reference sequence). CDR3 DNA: TGTGCCAGTAGTACCTCCAGCGCTGAGACCCAGTACTTC. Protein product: CASSTSSAETQYF.

CDR3 sequence: CASSGGNEKLFF. The DNA for the CDR3 is TGTGCCAGCAGTGGAGGTAATGAAAAACTGTTTTTT. The V and J genes are TRBV2 and TRBJ1-4; no reliable D call. Germline CDR1 and CDR2: SNHLY and FYNNEI. The CDR3 is made up of 12 amino acids. Trimming cost V 4 bases and J 4 bases, with 4 bases left between them.

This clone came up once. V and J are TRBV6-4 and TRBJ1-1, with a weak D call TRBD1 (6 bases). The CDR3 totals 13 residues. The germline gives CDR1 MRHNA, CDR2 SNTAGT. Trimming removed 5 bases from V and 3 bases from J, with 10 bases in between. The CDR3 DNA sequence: TGTGCCAGCAGTTTACAGGGCGACACTGAAGCTTTCTTT. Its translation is CASSLQGDTEAFF.

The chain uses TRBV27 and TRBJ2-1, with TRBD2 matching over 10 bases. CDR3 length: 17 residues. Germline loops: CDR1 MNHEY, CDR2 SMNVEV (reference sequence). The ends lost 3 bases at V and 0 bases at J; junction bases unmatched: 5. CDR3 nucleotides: TGTGCCAGCAGTTTTTCAAGCGGGAGGGACTCCTACAATGAGCAGTTCTTC. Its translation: CASSFSSGRDSYNEQFF.

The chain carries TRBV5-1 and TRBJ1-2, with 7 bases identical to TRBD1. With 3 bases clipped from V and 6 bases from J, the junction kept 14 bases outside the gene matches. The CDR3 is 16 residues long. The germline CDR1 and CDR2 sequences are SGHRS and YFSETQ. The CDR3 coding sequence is TGCGCCAGCAGCTGGGGGCAGGGGGTAGCGTCTCATGGCTACACCTTC. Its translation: CASSWGQGVASHGYTF.

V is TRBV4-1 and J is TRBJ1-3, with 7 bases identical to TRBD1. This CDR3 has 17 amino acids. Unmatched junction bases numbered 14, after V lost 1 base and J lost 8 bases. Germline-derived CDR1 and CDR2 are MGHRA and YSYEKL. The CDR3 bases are TGCGCCAGCAGCCAAGGGGGCGGACAGGATCCGTGGGACACCATATATTTT. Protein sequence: CASSQGGGQDPWDTIYF.

The CDR3 protein is CASSEDGTDYGYTF. The CDR3 nucleotides are TGTGCCAGCAGTGAAGATGGGACAGACTATGGCTACACCTTC. This chain joins TRBV2 and TRBJ1-2, with 7 bases identical to TRBD1. The CDR3 sequence is 14 residues long. The ends lost 1 base at V and 3 bases at J; junction bases unmatched: 2. The germline V gene encodes CDR1 SNHLY and CDR2 FYNNEI. Looking up the rest from reference TRBV2 and TRBJ1-2 gives the full variable domain: EPEVTQTPSHQVTQMGQEVILRCVPISNHLYFYWYRQILGQKVEFLVSFYNNEISEKSEIFDDQFSVERPDGSNFTLKIRSTKLEDSAMYFCASSEDGTDYGYTFGSGTRLTVV.

CDR3 sequence (DNA): TGTGCCAGCAGAAGACCGGGGAGGGCTAATGAAAAACTGTTTTTT. Protein: CASRRPGRANEKLFF. The chain links TRBV11-2 to TRBJ1-4; D is ambiguous. V was clipped by 6 bases and J by 3 bases, with 14 bases between them. CDR3 length: 15 amino acids. Germline CDR1 is SGHAT and CDR2 is FQNNGV.